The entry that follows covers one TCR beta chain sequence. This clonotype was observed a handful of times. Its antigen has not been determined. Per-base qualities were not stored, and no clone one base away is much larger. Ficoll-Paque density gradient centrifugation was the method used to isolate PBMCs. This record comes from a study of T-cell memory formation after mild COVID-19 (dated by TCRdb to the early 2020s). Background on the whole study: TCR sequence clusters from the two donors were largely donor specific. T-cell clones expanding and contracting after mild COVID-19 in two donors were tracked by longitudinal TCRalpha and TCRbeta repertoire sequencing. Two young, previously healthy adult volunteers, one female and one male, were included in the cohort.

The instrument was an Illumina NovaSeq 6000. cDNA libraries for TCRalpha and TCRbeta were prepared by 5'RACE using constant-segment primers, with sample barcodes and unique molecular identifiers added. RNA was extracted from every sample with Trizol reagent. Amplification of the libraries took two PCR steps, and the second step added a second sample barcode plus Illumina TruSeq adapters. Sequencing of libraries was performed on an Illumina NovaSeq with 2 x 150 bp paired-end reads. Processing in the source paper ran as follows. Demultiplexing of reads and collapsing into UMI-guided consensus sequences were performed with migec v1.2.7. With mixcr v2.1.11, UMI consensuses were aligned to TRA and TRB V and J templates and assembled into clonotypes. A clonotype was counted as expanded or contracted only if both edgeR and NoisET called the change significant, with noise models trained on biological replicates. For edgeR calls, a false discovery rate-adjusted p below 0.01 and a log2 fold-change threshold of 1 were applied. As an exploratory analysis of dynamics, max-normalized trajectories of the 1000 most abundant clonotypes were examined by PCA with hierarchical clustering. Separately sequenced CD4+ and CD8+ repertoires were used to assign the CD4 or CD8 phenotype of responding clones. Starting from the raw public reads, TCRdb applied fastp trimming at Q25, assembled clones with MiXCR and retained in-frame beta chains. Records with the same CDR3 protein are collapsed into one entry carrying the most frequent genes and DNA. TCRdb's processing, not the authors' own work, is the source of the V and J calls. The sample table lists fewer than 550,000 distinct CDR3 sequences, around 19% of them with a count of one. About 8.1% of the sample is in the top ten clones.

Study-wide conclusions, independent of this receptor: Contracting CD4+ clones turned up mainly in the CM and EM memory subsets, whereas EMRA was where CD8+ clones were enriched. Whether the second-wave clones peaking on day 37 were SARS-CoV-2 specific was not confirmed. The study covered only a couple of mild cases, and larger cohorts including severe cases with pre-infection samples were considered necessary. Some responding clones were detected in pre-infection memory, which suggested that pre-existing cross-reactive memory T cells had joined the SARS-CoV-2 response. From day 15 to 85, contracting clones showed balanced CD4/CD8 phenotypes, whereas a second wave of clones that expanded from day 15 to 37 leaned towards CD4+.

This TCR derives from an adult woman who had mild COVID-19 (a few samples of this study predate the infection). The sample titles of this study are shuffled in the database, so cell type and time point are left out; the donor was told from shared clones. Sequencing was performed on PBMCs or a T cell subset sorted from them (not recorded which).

The DNA reads as follows: TGTGCCAGCCGACGGGACAGAACCACAGATACGCAGTATTTT. The resulting protein is CASRRDRTTDTQYF. Rearrangement joined TRBV12-3 or TRBV12-4 to TRBJ2-3, and 7 bases in between align with TRBD1. Trimming accounts for 8 bases at V and 2 bases at J, while the number of junction bases matched to no gene is 7. The CDR3 sequence holds 14 residues, the cysteine and phenylalanine included. The only DNA kept is the CDR3, 42 bases in frame from the first base.